The 23 T cell receptor beta chains listed next were all sequenced from one sample in a study of T cells in localized non-small cell lung cancer. Sequencing was performed with immunoSEQ multiplex PCR; in TCRdb, only in-frame clones are kept and a portion is missing. The sample shows more than 25,000 clones, 80% to 90% of them seen only once. The sequencing used peripheral blood, collected before any cancer treatment. These receptors were obtained from a woman aged 40-75 years with stage I lung adenocarcinoma.

The J gene is TRBJ2-7, the V gene TRBV6-1; tentatively, D is TRBD2 (5 bases). Trimming took off 6 bases at V and 2 bases at J, with 17 bases between the two ends. CDR1 and CDR2 from the germline V gene are MNHNS and SASEGT. There are 15 residues in the CDR3. In nucleotides, the CDR3 is TGTGCCAGCAGCGAGGAGAGGGCAGGCCCCTACGAGCAGTACTTC. Residues: CASSEERAGPYEQYF.

V gene TRBV5-6 combines with J gene TRBJ1-1; tentatively, D is TRBD1 (5 bases). Germline lookup yields CDR1 SGHDT and CDR2 YYEEEE. The CDR3 has 14 residues. The V end lost 3 bases, the J end lost 4 bases, and 13 bases lay between the germline ends. In DNA form, the CDR3 reads TGTGCCAGCAGCTCAGACACGGGGGGCACTGAAGCTTTCTTT. It is translated as CASSSDTGGTEAFF.

The chain combines TRBV14 with TRBJ1-2, with TRBD1 matching 8 bases. The length of the CDR3 is 16 residues. The germline V gene has CDR1 SGHDN and CDR2 FVKESK. J lost 3 bases, V lost 4 bases, and 10 bases had no gene match. CDR3 amino acids: CASSLAGGASYYGYTF. For the CDR3, the DNA is TGTGCCAGCAGCCTCGCAGGGGGCGCGAGCTACTATGGCTACACCTTC.

V gene TRBV5-4 combines with J gene TRBJ1-4; D is perhaps TRBD1 (6 bases). This CDR3 has 13 residues. Germline assignment: CDR1 SGHNT and CDR2 YYREEE (reference sequence). V lost 9 bases to trimming and J lost 0 bases, with 9 bases between them. The CDR3 spells CATQGSTNEKLFF. CDR3 nucleotide sequence: TGTGCCACCCAGGGGTCAACTAATGAAAAACTGTTTTTT.

This chain joins TRBV4-1 and TRBJ1-4; 7 bases are a match to TRBD1. After removal of 4 bases from V and 4 bases from J, the junction contained 3 bases not matched to a gene. Germline CDR1 reads MGHRA; CDR2 reads YSYEKL. The CDR3 has 14 amino acids. The CDR3 DNA follows: TGCGCCAGCAGCCGGGACAGCCGTAATGAAAAACTGTTTTTT. This encodes CASSRDSRNEKLFF.

The chain employs TRBV5-6 and TRBJ2-1, with D tentatively TRBD1 (8 bases). The CDR3 covers 14 residues. The V and J ends lost 3 bases and 6 bases respectively, with 13 bases between them. Germline V gives CDR1 SGHDT, CDR2 YYEEEE. This chain's CDR3 is CASSYRGGGNEQFF. For the CDR3, the DNA is TGTGCCAGCAGCTACAGGGGGGGAGGCAATGAGCAGTTCTTC.

The chain employs TRBV4-1 and TRBJ2-7; D unresolved. CDR3 size: 16 residues. V lost 0 bases, J lost 2 bases, and 14 bases lay in between. Germline V gene sequence: CDR1 MGHRA, CDR2 YSYEKL. The CDR3 spells CASSQEISGFPYEQYF. Here the CDR3 DNA reads TGCGCCAGCAGCCAAGAGATTTCGGGTTTCCCCTACGAGCAGTACTTC.

This chain connects TRBV7-3 to TRBJ2-7; 7 nucleotides align to TRBD2. The CDR3 totals 14 residues. V shed 1 base, J shed 3 bases, and the junction held 3 bases outside the gene matches. Germline V gene data show CDR1 as SGHTA and CDR2 as FQGTGA. The chain's CDR3 is CASSLMGGSYEQYF. The CDR3 region has the DNA TGTGCCAGCAGCTTAATGGGCGGGAGCTACGAGCAGTACTTC.

The V and J genes are TRBV4-2 and TRBJ2-3; D gene uncertain. The CDR3 is 16 residues long. Germline V CDR1 and CDR2: LGHNA, YNFKEQ. V lost 4 bases, J lost 0 bases, and 14 bases lay in between. CDR3 nucleotides: TGTGCCAGCAGCCCCTTCTCTGGCGCCAGCACAGATACGCAGTATTTT. Protein product: CASSPFSGASTDTQYF.

In DNA, the CDR3 is TGTGCCAGCAGTCCAGGGACCTACTATGGCTACACCTTC. It specifies CASSPGTYYGYTF. V and J are TRBV2 and TRBJ1-2, with D possibly TRBD1 on 5 matching bases. V was shortened by 5 bases and J by 3 bases, with 10 bases between the two germline ends. There are 13 residues in the CDR3. The V gene's germline CDR1 is SNHLY and CDR2 FYNNEI.

The V and J genes are TRBV7-9 and TRBJ1-1; D not certain. The CDR3 consists of 12 residues. Trimming cost V 4 bases and J 5 bases, with 8 bases left between them. The germline V gene encodes CDR1 SEHNR and CDR2 FQNEAQ (reference sequence). CDR3 region: CASSSEVTEAFF. The DNA for the CDR3 is TGTGCCAGCAGCTCCGAGGTGACTGAAGCTTTCTTT.

This clone was observed once. This sequence joins TRBV21-1 and TRBJ2-2; the table assigns TRBD1, which was not confirmed against the DNA. TRBV21-1 is reported as a pseudogene. This CDR3 has 13 amino acids. CDR3 protein: CASSNRNTGELFF. CDR3 sequence (DNA): TGTGCCAGCAGCAACAGGAACACCGGGGAGCTGTTTTTT.

This chain connects TRBV14 to TRBJ1-2; D is uncertain. The CDR3 runs 16 residues. Germline V lookup: CDR1 SGHDN, CDR2 FVKESK. V was pared by 0 bases and J by 5 bases, with 16 bases between. CDR3: CASSQDGGQYLYGYTF. The CDR3 DNA is TGTGCCAGCAGCCAAGATGGCGGCCAGTATCTTTATGGCTACACCTTC.

The V call is TRBV6-5, the J call TRBJ2-7; TRBD1 aligns across 7 bases. Germline CDR1 reads MNHEY; CDR2 reads SVGAGI. V was pared by 7 bases and J by 0 bases, with 9 bases of the junction left unmatched. The CDR3 spans 15 residues. DNA of the CDR3: TGTGCCAGCAAGATAGAGACAGGGAACTCCTACGAGCAGTACTTC. As protein: CASKIETGNSYEQYF.

The chain uses TRBV7-2 and TRBJ2-1; 12 positions agree with TRBD2. The CDR3 runs to 16 residues. Germline CDR1 and CDR2: SGHTA and FQGNSA. Trimming took 7 bases from V and 3 from J; bases not matched to a gene: 7. The CDR3 loop is CASIRTSGVIYNEQFF. The DNA of the CDR3 is TGTGCCAGCATCAGGACTAGCGGGGTTATCTACAATGAGCAGTTCTTC.

The J gene is TRBJ2-7, the V gene TRBV9, with D hard to call. The CDR3 has 15 residues. CDR1 and CDR2 (germline): SGDLS, YYNGEE. Trimming cost V 0 bases and J 3 bases, with 13 bases left between them. For the CDR3, the DNA is TGTGCCAGCAGCGTAGATATTACAGCACACTACGAGCAGTACTTC. This codes for CASSVDITAHYEQYF.

J is TRBJ1-3 and V is TRBV11-2; no clear D. CDR3 length: 13 amino acids. V shed 9 bases and J shed 0 bases, with 9 bases lying between them. CDR1 is SGHAT, CDR2 FQNNGV, per germline. The chain's CDR3 is CASRTSSGNTIYF. The DNA for the CDR3 is TGTGCCAGTAGGACCAGCTCTGGAAACACCATATATTTT.

The chain uses TRBV7-2 and TRBJ1-3; D is unclear. This CDR3 is 13 amino acids long. Looked up from germline, CDR1 is SGHTA and CDR2 is FQGNSA. The ends were cut back, 0 bases at V and 8 bases at J, with 8 bases in the middle. The CDR3 here is CASSLANLDTIYF. For the CDR3, the DNA is TGTGCCAGCAGCTTAGCCAACCTGGACACCATATATTTT.

The rearrangement joins TRBV10-3 to TRBJ1-5, with D perhaps matching TRBD1 (5 bases). The V gene lost 6 bases and the J gene lost 2 bases, with 11 bases spanning the gap. The CDR3 contains 14 residues. Germline CDR1 ENHRY, CDR2 SYGVKD. The CDR3 DNA reads TGTGCCATCAGCCCGACGGGGGGCAATCAGCCCCAGCATTTT. Translating it yields CAISPTGGNQPQHF.

CDR3 nucleotide sequence: TGTGCCAGCAGCTTTAGCACAGCCAATTCACCCCTCCACTTT. It codes for CASSFSTANSPLHF. The J gene is TRBJ1-6, the V gene TRBV11-2, with D hard to call. Looked up from germline, CDR1 is SGHAT and CDR2 is FQNNGV. CDR3 length equals 14 residues. Trimming took 3 bases from V and 7 from J, leaving 10 bases between them. Full variable domain (remainder filled in from reference TRBV11-2 and TRBJ1-6): EAGVAQSPRYKIIEKRQSVAFWCNPISGHATLYWYQQILGQGPKLLIQFQNNGVVDDSQLPKDRFSAERLKGVDSTLKIQPAKLEDSAVYLCASSFSTANSPLHFGNGTRLTVT.

The CDR3 coding sequence is TGTGCCATCAGTGAGTCCCTGGGACAGGGAGTCTACGAGCAGTACTTC. Its protein product is CAISESLGQGVYEQYF. The V call is TRBV10-3, the J call TRBJ2-7; 9 positions agree with TRBD1. Looked up from germline, CDR1 is ENHRY and CDR2 is SYGVKD. The V segment lost 0 bases and the J segment 3 bases; nucleotides outside the gene matches: 6. The CDR3 totals 16 residues.

The chain uses TRBV4-1 and TRBJ2-7; no clear D. V was clipped by 0 bases and J by 1 base, with 10 bases between them. The germline V gene has CDR1 MGHRA and CDR2 YSYEKL. This CDR3 spans 15 amino acids. For the CDR3, the DNA is TGCGCCAGCAGCCAAGAATACCAGGTTTCCTACGAGCAGTACTTC. Translated: CASSQEYQVSYEQYF.

This clone was counted a single time. This chain uses TRBV28 with TRBJ2-7; D not resolved. Trimming cost V 2 bases and J 2 bases, with 10 bases left between them. The CDR3 runs to 14 residues. The germline V gene has CDR1 MDHEN and CDR2 SYDVKM. DNA of the CDR3: TGTGCCAGCAGTTTAGCCGGTCCCCCCTACGAGCAGTACTTC. Amino acid sequence: CASSLAGPPYEQYF.